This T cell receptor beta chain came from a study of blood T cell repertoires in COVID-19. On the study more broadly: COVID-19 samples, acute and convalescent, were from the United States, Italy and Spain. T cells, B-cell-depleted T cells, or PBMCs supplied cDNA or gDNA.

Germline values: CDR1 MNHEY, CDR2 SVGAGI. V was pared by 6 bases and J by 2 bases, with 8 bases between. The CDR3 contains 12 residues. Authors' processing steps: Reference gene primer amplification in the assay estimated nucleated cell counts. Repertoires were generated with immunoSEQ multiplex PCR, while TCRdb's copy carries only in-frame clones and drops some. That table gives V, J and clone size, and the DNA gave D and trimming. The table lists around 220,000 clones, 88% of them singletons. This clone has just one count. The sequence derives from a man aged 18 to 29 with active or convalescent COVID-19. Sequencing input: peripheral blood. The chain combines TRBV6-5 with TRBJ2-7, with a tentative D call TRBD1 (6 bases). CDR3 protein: CASRQGPYEQYF. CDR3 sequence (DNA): TGTGCCAGCAGACAGGGTCCCTACGAGCAGTACTTC.